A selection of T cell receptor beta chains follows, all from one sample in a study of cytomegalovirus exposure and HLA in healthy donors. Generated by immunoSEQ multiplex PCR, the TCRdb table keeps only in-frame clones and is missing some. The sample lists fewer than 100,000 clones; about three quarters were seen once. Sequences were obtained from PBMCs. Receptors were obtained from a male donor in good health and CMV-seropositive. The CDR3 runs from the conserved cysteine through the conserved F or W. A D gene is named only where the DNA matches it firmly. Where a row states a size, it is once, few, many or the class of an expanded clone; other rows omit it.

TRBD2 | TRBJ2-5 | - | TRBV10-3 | CAISELAGTQETQYF | TGTGCCATCAGTGAACTAGCGGGGACGCAAGAGACCCAGTACTTC
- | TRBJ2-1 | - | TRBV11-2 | CASSLSVNEQFF | TGTGCCAGCAGCTTATCCGTGAATGAGCAGTTCTTC
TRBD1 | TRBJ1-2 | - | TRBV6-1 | CASSDRDRVAGYTF | TGTGCCAGCAGTGATCGGGACAGGGTGGCGGGCTACACCTTC
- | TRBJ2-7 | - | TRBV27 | CASSLFRDSYEQYF | TGTGCCAGCAGTTTATTTCGGGACTCCTACGAGCAGTACTTC
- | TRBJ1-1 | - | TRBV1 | CTSSDRLQAPNTEAFF | TGCACCAGCAGCGACAGATTACAGGCGCCTAACACTGAAGCTTTCTTT
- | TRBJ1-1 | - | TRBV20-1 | CSARGGTEAFF | TGCAGTGCTAGGGGGGGCACTGAAGCTTTCTTT
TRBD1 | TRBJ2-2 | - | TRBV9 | CASSQRQGRTNTGELFF | TGTGCCAGCAGCCAGCGACAGGGGAGAACGAACACCGGGGAGCTGTTTTTT
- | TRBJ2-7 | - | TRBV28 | CASVRAGLSYEQYF | TGTGCCAGCGTCCGGGCGGGTCTCTCCTACGAGCAGTACTTC
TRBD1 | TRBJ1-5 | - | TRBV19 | CASSITWGQLNQPQHF | TGTGCCAGTAGTATCACATGGGGACAGCTCAATCAGCCCCAGCATTTT
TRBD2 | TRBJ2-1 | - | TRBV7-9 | CASSSRTSGSYEQFF | TGTGCCAGCAGCTCTAGGACTAGCGGGAGCTATGAGCAGTTCTTC
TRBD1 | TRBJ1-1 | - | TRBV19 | CASSHVGGQGRTEAFF | TGTGCCAGTAGTCACGTGGGGGGACAGGGGAGGACTGAAGCTTTCTTT
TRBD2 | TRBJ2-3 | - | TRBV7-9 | CASSLRLAASTDTQYF | TGTGCCAGCAGCTTACGGCTAGCGGCTAGCACAGATACGCAGTATTTT
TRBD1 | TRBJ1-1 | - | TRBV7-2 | CASSSSLTGGTEAFF | TGTGCCAGCAGCTCGAGCCTTACAGGGGGGACTGAAGCTTTCTTT
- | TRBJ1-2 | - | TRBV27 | CASSGRGSGYTF | TGTGCCAGCAGTGGGCGAGGGAGTGGCTACACCTTC
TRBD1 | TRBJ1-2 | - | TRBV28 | CASRVRDRGPVGGYTF | TGTGCCAGCAGAGTCCGGGACAGGGGGCCGGTGGGGGGCTACACCTTC
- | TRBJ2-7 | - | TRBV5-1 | CASSPLSGALSYEQYF | TGCGCCAGCAGCCCCCTTAGCGGAGCCCTCTCCTACGAGCAGTACTTC
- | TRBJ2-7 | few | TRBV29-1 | CSGRIYEQYF | TGCAGCGGCAGGATTTACGAGCAGTACTTC
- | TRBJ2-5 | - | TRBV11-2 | CASSPSRETQYF | TGTGCCAGCAGCCCATCCCGGGAGACCCAGTACTTC
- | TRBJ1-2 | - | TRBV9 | CASTSNYGYTF | TGTGCCAGCACCAGTAACTATGGCTACACCTTC
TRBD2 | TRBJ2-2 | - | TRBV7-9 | CVRELNTGELFF | TGTGTGCGGGAGTTAAACACCGGGGAGCTGTTTTTT
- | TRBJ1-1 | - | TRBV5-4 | CASSFEGRESF | TGTGCCAGCAGCTTTGAGGGGAGGGAGAGCTTT
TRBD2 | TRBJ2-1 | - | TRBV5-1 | CASSFGRSEQFF | TGCGCCAGCAGCTTCGGGAGGTCCGAGCAGTTCTTC
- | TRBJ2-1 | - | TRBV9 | CASSASESNEQFF | TGTGCCAGCAGCGCGAGTGAATCGAATGAGCAGTTCTTC
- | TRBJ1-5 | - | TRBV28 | CASRSGNQPQHF | TGTGCCAGCAGATCAGGCAATCAGCCCCAGCATTTT
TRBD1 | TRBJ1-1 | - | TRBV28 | CASTESGQRNTEAFF | TGTGCCAGCACCGAGTCGGGACAGAGGAACACTGAAGCTTTCTTT
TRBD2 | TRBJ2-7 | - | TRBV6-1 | CASSASGSSYEQYF | TGTGCCAGCAGCGCTAGCGGGAGCTCCTACGAGCAGTACTTC
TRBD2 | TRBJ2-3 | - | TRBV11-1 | CASSTPGLAVRTDTQYF | TGTGCCAGCAGCACCCCGGGACTAGCTGTGAGGACAGATACGCAGTATTTT
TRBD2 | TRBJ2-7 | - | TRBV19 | CASRGLAGGIVGEQYF | TGTGCCAGTAGGGGACTAGCGGGAGGAATTGTGGGCGAGCAGTACTTC
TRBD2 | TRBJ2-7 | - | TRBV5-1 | CASTSGRASAEQYF | TGCGCCAGTACTAGCGGGAGGGCCTCGGCCGAGCAGTACTTC
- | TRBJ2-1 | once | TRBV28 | CASRGLRGSEQFF | TGTGCCAGCAGGGGTTTACGCGGCTCCGAGCAGTTCTTC
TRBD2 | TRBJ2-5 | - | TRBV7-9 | CASRSTSGGKQETQYF | TGTGCCAGCAGATCGACTAGCGGGGGAAAGCAAGAGACCCAGTACTTC
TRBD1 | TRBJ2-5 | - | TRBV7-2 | CASSFGRGRQETQYF | TGTGCCAGCAGCTTCGGCAGGGGGCGGCAAGAGACCCAGTACTTC